The clone carrying this T cell receptor (beta chain) was seen repeatedly, ten times or more. Its target is unknown. Via MiXCR, TCRdb re-called the reads, giving one row per CDR3 protein. This table holds around 550,000 distinct CDR3 sequences, 26% found once. This sample was included in a study of T cell repertoires in cytomegalovirus infection. Study-level information: Matching HLA type and CMV infection were both indicated by public TCR beta signatures. Study-level results: Summed frequency of public TCR beta families distinguished CMV carriers with the relevant HLA. Ex vivo responses were dominated by HLA-C-restricted CMV-specific TCR beta clonotypes.

This CDR3 region has 14 residues. The J segment lost 6 bases and the V segment lost 1 base, leaving 3 bases of the junction unmatched. Germline loops: CDR1 SGHTA, CDR2 FQGNSA. The receptor comes from a human donor in good health (CMV status not recorded). Some clones in this sample may be carry-over from other donors' samples. V is TRBV7-2 and J is TRBJ1-2, with 9 bases identical to TRBD1. Sequenced: PBMCs. In DNA, the CDR3 is TGTGCCAGCAGCTTAGGATGGACAGGGGATGGCTACACCTTC. Encoded protein: CASSLGWTGDGYTF.